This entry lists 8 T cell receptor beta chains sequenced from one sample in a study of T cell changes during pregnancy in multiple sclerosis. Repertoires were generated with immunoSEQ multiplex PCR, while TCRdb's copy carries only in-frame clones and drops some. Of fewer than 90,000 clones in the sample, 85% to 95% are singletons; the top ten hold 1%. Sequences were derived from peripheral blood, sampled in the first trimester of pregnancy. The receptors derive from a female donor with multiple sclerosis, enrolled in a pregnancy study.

DNA of the CDR3: TGTGCCAGCAGCTTAGATCTGTACGCTAGTTCGGCCCAGTACTTC. Its translation is CASSLDLYASSAQYF. The rearrangement uses TRBV11-2 and TRBJ2-5; D call uncertain. CDR3 length: 15 amino acids. The germline V gene has CDR1 SGHAT and CDR2 FQNNGV. Trimming stripped 0 bases from V and 9 bases from J, with 17 bases between.

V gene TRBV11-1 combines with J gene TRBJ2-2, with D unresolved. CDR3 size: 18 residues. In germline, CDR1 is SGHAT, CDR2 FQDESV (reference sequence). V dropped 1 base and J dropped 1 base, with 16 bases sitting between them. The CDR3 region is CASSLDLRTRVNTGELFF. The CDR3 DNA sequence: TGTGCCAGCAGCTTAGATTTACGCACTCGTGTGAACACCGGGGAGCTGTTTTTT.

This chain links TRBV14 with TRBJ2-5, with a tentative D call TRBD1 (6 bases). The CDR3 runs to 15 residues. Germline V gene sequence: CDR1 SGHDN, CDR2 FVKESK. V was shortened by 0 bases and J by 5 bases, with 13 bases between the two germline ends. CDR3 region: CASSQDLTGRETQYF. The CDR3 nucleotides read TGTGCCAGCAGCCAAGATTTGACAGGCAGGGAGACCCAGTACTTC.

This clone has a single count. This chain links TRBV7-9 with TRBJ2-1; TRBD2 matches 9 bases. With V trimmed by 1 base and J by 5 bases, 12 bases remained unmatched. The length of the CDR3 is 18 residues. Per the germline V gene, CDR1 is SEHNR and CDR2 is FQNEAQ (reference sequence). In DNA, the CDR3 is TGTGCCAGCAGCTTAGATCTAGCGGGACGCCCTTCGAACAATGAGCAGTTCTTC. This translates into CASSLDLAGRPSNNEQFF.

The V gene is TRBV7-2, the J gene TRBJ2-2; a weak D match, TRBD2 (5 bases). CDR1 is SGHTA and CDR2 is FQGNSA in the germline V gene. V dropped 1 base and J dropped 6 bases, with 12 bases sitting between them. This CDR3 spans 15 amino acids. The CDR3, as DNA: TGTGCCAGCAGCTTAGGTGCGTGGGGAGCCGGGGAGCTGTTTTTT. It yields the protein CASSLGAWGAGELFF.

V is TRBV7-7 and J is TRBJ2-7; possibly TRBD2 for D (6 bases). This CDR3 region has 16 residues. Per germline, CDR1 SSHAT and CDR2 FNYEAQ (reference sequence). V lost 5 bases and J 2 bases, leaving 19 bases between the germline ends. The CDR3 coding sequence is TGTGCCAGCAGCCCTGGCCCTAGAGCGGGTCCCTACGAGCAGTACTTC. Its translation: CASSPGPRAGPYEQYF. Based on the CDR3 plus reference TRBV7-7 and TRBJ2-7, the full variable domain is GAGVSQSPRYKVTKRGQDVTLRCDPISSHATLYWYQQALGQGPEFLTYFNYEAQPDKSGLPSDRFSAERPEGSISTLTIQRTEQRDSAMYRCASSPGPRAGPYEQYFGPGTRLTVT.

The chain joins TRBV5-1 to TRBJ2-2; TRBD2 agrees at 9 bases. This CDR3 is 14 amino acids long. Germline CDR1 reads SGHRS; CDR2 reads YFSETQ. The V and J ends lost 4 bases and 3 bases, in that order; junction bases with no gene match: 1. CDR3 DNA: TGCGCCAGCAGCGCTAGCGGGGACACCGGGGAGCTGTTTTTT. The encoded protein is CASSASGDTGELFF. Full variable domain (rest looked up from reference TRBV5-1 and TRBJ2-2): KAGVTQTPRYLIKTRGQQVTLSCSPISGHRSVSWYQQTPGQGLQFLFEYFSETQRNKGNFPGRFSGRQFSNSRSEMNVSTLELGDSALYLCASSASGDTGELFFGEGSRLTVL.

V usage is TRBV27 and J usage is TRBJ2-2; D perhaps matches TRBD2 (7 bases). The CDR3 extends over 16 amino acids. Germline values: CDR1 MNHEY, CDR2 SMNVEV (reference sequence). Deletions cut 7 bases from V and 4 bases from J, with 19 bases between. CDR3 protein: CASTPFGAGATGELFF. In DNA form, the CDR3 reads TGTGCCAGCACCCCGTTTGGGGCGGGGGCCACCGGGGAGCTGTTTTTT.